One and the same sample provided the 28 T cell receptor beta chains below, sequenced in a study of beta chain features in type 1 diabetes. The sequenced template was cDNA made from the entire isolated RNA. Repertoires were generated with immunoSEQ multiplex PCR, while TCRdb's copy carries only in-frame clones and drops some. The table shows 130,000 to 150,000 clones, with about 7% occurring only once. The sequenced sample consisted of central memory CD4+ T cells from blood. All receptors come from a woman in her 30s in good health.

This chain uses TRBV18 with TRBJ2-5, with D perhaps matching TRBD2 (6 bases). The CDR3 totals 14 residues. Germline assignment: CDR1 KGHSH and CDR2 LQKENI. Trimming removed 3 bases from V and 3 bases from J, with 11 bases in between. The CDR3, as DNA: TGTGCCAGCTCACCCTCGTTAGCGGAAGAGACCCAGTACTTC. Residues: CASSPSLAEETQYF.

V is TRBV7-9 and J is TRBJ2-1; D is perhaps TRBD1 (6 bases). V was pared by 4 bases and J by 4 bases, with 11 bases between. Germline values: CDR1 SEHNR, CDR2 FQNEAQ (reference sequence). The CDR3 is made up of 14 amino acids. CDR3 sequence reads: CASSSGDVYNEQFF. DNA for the CDR3: TGTGCCAGCAGCTCAGGGGACGTTTACAATGAGCAGTTCTTC.

The chain has TRBV6-4 and TRBJ2-2, with TRBD2 identical over 15 bases. Germline V CDR1 and CDR2: MRHNA, SNTAGT. The CDR3 covers 17 residues. Germline trimming cut 6 bases from V and 4 bases from J; bases unmatched to any gene: 6. The CDR3 reads CASRGTSGRSPTGELFF. The CDR3 DNA sequence: TGTGCCAGCAGAGGGACTAGCGGGAGGAGTCCCACCGGGGAGCTGTTTTTT.

The genes are TRBV11-2 and TRBJ2-2; TRBD2 matches at 12 bases. Germline values: CDR1 SGHAT, CDR2 FQNNGV. The ends lost 9 bases at V and 4 bases at J; junction bases unmatched: 9. There are 16 residues in the CDR3. CDR3: CARGGLAGMGTGELFF. The CDR3, as DNA: TGTGCCAGGGGGGGACTAGCGGGTATGGGCACCGGGGAGCTGTTTTTT.

This clone was seen a few times. V is TRBV6-5 and J is TRBJ1-5, with D unresolved. The CDR3 has 15 residues. V lost 2 bases to trimming and J lost 0 bases, with 8 bases between them. In germline, CDR1 is MNHEY, CDR2 SVGAGI. The CDR3, as DNA: TGTGCCAGCAGTTACGGCCAGTATAGCAATCAGCCCCAGCATTTT. This codes for CASSYGQYSNQPQHF.

The chain employs TRBV5-6 and TRBJ2-5, with a possible D match to TRBD1 (5 bases). Per germline, CDR1 SGHDT and CDR2 YYEEEE. The CDR3 extends over 13 amino acids. V shed 3 bases and J shed 4 bases, with 10 bases lying between them. The CDR3 nucleotides read TGTGCCAGCAGCTCCCAGGGTCGAGAGACCCAGTACTTC. Amino acids: CASSSQGRETQYF.

The table lists this clone with many counts. The gene calls are TRBV14 and TRBJ2-1; TRBD1 is a possible D gene (5 bases). V was clipped by 0 bases and J by 3 bases, with 12 bases between them. The germline V gene has CDR1 SGHDN and CDR2 FVKESK. The CDR3 extends over 16 amino acids. Here the CDR3 DNA reads TGTGCCAGCAGCCAAGATCTCGGCAGGGTCTACAATGAGCAGTTCTTC. It codes for CASSQDLGRVYNEQFF.

V usage is TRBV5-4 and J usage is TRBJ2-3; D perhaps matches TRBD1 (5 bases). Germline CDR1 SGHNT, CDR2 YYREEE (reference sequence). This CDR3 comprises 13 residues. Trimming left V 3 bases short and J 6 bases short, with 11 bases between. CDR3 protein: CASSSNYRDTQYF. The DNA of the CDR3 is TGTGCCAGCAGCTCGAACTACAGGGATACGCAGTATTTT.

In this sample, this clone turned up a few times. V gene TRBV28 combines with J gene TRBJ1-5, with TRBD1 matching 7 bases. After removal of 6 bases from V and 12 bases from J, the junction contained 5 bases not matched to a gene. The CDR3 totals 11 residues. The V gene's germline CDR1 is MDHEN and CDR2 SYDVKM. For the CDR3, the DNA is TGTGCCAGCAGGATAAGGGGGCTCCAGCATTTT. Its protein is CASRIRGLQHF.

This clone was counted between two and nine times. This chain connects TRBV5-4 to TRBJ2-7; a possible D gene is TRBD1 (5 bases). The CDR3 is 14 amino acids. V lost 2 bases and J 5 bases, leaving 14 bases between the germline ends. The germline V gene encodes CDR1 SGHNT and CDR2 YYREEE (reference sequence). The DNA of the CDR3 is TGTGCCAGCAGCTTCATGGACACCCGGGACGAGCAGTACTTC. This codes for CASSFMDTRDEQYF.

This rearrangement joins TRBV4-1 to TRBJ2-1; D is unclear. Germline CDR1 and CDR2: MGHRA and YSYEKL. The V gene lost 3 bases and the J gene lost 8 bases, with 11 bases spanning the gap. CDR3 length: 13 residues. This CDR3 reads CASSHPNEDEQFF. In nucleotides, the CDR3 is TGCGCCAGCAGCCATCCCAATGAGGATGAGCAGTTCTTC.

This clone was seen at least ten times. The CDR3 protein is CSVEFQSGANVLTF. CDR3 bases: TGCAGCGTTGAGTTTCAGTCTGGGGCCAACGTCCTGACTTTC. The V gene is TRBV29-1, the J gene TRBJ2-6; D is unclear. CDR1 and CDR2 from the germline V gene are SQVTM and ANQGSEA. The length of the CDR3 is 14 residues. Between the trimmed V and J ends, which lost 3 bases and 1 base, there was a span of 7 bases.

This clone was counted between two and nine times. The rearrangement uses TRBV14 and TRBJ1-1; possibly TRBD1 for D (6 bases). This CDR3 comprises 14 residues. Germline V gene data show CDR1 as SGHDN and CDR2 as FVKESK. Trimming pared 4 bases from V and 0 bases from J, leaving 9 bases between. The CDR3 loop reads CASSPQGLNTEAFF. The CDR3 DNA reads TGTGCCAGCAGCCCACAGGGATTGAACACTGAAGCTTTCTTT.

This clone was found many times. V is TRBV28 and J is TRBJ2-7; tentatively, D is TRBD2 (6 bases). V lost 8 bases, J lost 1 base, and 15 bases lay in between. The V gene's germline CDR1 is MDHEN and CDR2 SYDVKM. The length of the CDR3 is 14 residues. The CDR3 bases are TGTGCCAGCCCCCCGGCCGGGAGTTCCTACGAGCAGTACTTC. As protein: CASPPAGSSYEQYF. Supplemented by reference TRBV28 and TRBJ2-7, the full variable domain reads DVKVTQSSRYLVKRTGEKVFLECVQDMDHENMFWYRQDPGLGLRLIYFSYDVKMKEKGDIPEGYSVSREKKERFSLILESASTNQTSMYLCASPPAGSSYEQYFGPGTRLTVT.

This clone was seen only a few times. The gene calls are TRBV28 and TRBJ2-3; D perhaps matches TRBD2 (6 bases). The CDR3 has 14 amino acids. CDR1 MDHEN and CDR2 SYDVKM come from the germline V gene. V was trimmed by 3 bases and J by 8 bases, leaving 15 bases between them. The CDR3 sequence: CASSFPGSTPTQYF. In nucleotides, the CDR3 is TGTGCCAGCAGTTTTCCCGGGAGCACACCTACGCAGTATTTT.

The J gene is TRBJ1-5, the V gene TRBV7-3; perhaps TRBD1 as D (5 bases). This CDR3 is built from 13 residues. In germline, CDR1 is SGHTA, CDR2 FQGTGA. Trimming took off 2 bases at V and 7 bases at J, with 9 bases between the two ends. CDR3 residues: CASSLDKGQPQHF. CDR3 in DNA: TGTGCCAGCAGCTTAGACAAGGGGCAGCCCCAGCATTTT.

The chain links TRBV7-2 to TRBJ1-4, with D possibly being TRBD1 (6 bases). Germline CDR1 and CDR2: SGHTA and FQGNSA. V gave up 4 bases and J gave up 5 bases, with 11 bases separating them. There are 14 residues in the CDR3. CDR3 sequence (DNA): TGTGCCAGCAGCTCACAGGGTTTAAATGAAAAACTGTTTTTT. Encoded protein: CASSSQGLNEKLFF. The full variable domain, with the rest looked up from reference TRBV7-2 and TRBJ1-4, is GAGVSQSPSNKVTEKGKDVELRCDPISGHTALYWYRQSLGQGLEFLIYFQGNSAPDKSGLPSDRFSAERTGGSVSTLTIQRTQQEDSAVYLCASSSQGLNEKLFFGSGTQLSVL.

Points on this clone: A junction boundary mismatches the germline segment, possibly from a read error. The chain uses TRBV7-7 and TRBJ1-4, with 9 positions matching TRBD1. This CDR3 region has 15 residues. CDR1 is SSHAT and CDR2 is FNYEAQ in the germline V gene (reference sequence). The DNA of the CDR3 is TGTGCTAGCAGCCGCGGGACAGGGACTAATGAAAAACTGTTTTTT. Protein: CASSRGTGTNEKLFF.

In its sample, this clone was seen many times. The chain uses TRBV23-1 and TRBJ2-1; D is unresolved. TRBV23-1 is identified as an open reading frame with a role that is uncertain. Trimming took off 5 bases at V and 7 bases at J, with 12 bases between the two ends. The CDR3 runs to 13 residues. The CDR3 DNA is TGCGCCAGCAGTGCATACGGTGAAAATGAGCAGTTCTTC. Its protein product is CASSAYGENEQFF.

This clone occurred many times. The CDR3 protein is CASSYTGRPGELFF. The CDR3 DNA is TGTGCCAGCAGCTATACAGGGCGCCCCGGGGAGCTGTTTTTT. The genes are TRBV14 and TRBJ2-2, with D possibly TRBD1 on 6 matching bases. Trimming took 5 bases from V and 6 from J, leaving 13 bases between them. The V gene's germline CDR1 is SGHDN and CDR2 FVKESK. This CDR3 spans 14 amino acids.

This clone has just a few counts. The V gene is TRBV6-6, the J gene TRBJ2-7; D is unresolved. Germline CDR1 MNHNY, CDR2 SVGAGI (reference sequence). Trimming shortened V by 4 bases and J by 8 bases, and 12 bases separated the two germline ends. The CDR3 is 12 amino acids. The CDR3 loop is CASSLIAPQQYF. The CDR3 region has the DNA TGTGCCAGCAGTTTGATAGCCCCCCAGCAGTACTTC.

This clone has a handful of counts. The chain uses TRBV6-5 and TRBJ1-1; D call uncertain. The V end was cut by 2 bases, the J end by 6 bases, with 7 bases between. The V gene's germline CDR1 is MNHEY and CDR2 SVGAGI. The CDR3 contains 12 residues. The CDR3 sequence: CASSYDRAEAFF. In DNA, the CDR3 is TGTGCCAGCAGTTACGATCGGGCTGAAGCTTTCTTT.

The rearrangement links TRBV27 to TRBJ1-1, with D maybe TRBD1 (6 bases). The germline V gene encodes CDR1 MNHEY and CDR2 SMNVEV (reference sequence). The V and J ends lost 0 bases and 7 bases respectively, with 9 bases between them. This CDR3 has 13 residues. This chain's CDR3 is CASSLSGRGEAFF. The CDR3 DNA reads as TGTGCCAGCAGTTTATCGGGCAGGGGTGAAGCTTTCTTT.

The rearrangement joins TRBV18 to TRBJ2-5; TRBD1 matches at 7 bases. Losses at the gene ends were 4 bases for V and 4 bases for J; bases not matched to a gene: 15. This CDR3 region has 17 residues. CDR1 KGHSH and CDR2 LQKENI come from the germline V gene. Here the CDR3 DNA reads TGTGCCAGCTCACGGGGGAAAACGACAGGGCGAGGAGAGACCCAGTACTTC. It codes for CASSRGKTTGRGETQYF. Looking up the rest from reference TRBV18 and TRBJ2-5 gives the full variable domain: NAGVMQNPRHLVRRRGQEARLRCSPMKGHSHVYWYRQLPEEGLKFMVYLQKENIIDESGMPKERFSAEFPKEGPSILRIQQVVRGDSAAYFCASSRGKTTGRGETQYFGPGTRLLVL.

V is TRBV19 and J is TRBJ2-5; maybe TRBD2 (7 bases). This CDR3 has 17 amino acids. The germline CDR1 and CDR2 sequences are LNHDA and SQIVND (reference sequence). The V and J ends lost 6 bases and 5 bases respectively, with 25 bases between them. The CDR3 loop is CASSLGATSDPGETQYF. For the CDR3, the DNA is TGTGCCAGTAGCCTGGGGGCCACTAGCGACCCTGGGGAGACCCAGTACTTC. Variable domain in full (rest from reference TRBV19 and TRBJ2-5): DGGITQSPKYLFRKEGQNVTLSCEQNLNHDAMYWYRQDPGQGLRLIYYSQIVNDFQKGDIAEGYSVSREKKESFPLTVTSAQKNPTAFYLCASSLGATSDPGETQYFGPGTRLLVL.

This chain links TRBV2 with TRBJ2-3; 7 bases agree with TRBD2. V dropped 3 bases and J dropped 7; count of bases not matched to a gene: 13. The CDR3 loop spans 16 amino acids. Germline V gives CDR1 SNHLY, CDR2 FYNNEI. For the CDR3, the DNA is TGTGCCAGCAGTGAGCAGGCCAGCGGGGTCCAAAATACGCAGTATTTT. Amino acid sequence: CASSEQASGVQNTQYF.

This clone has a handful of counts. The chain links TRBV6-1 to TRBJ2-1; the D gene is possibly TRBD1 (6 bases). CDR3 size: 15 residues. Germline CDR1 MNHNS, CDR2 SASEGT. Trimming removed 1 base from V and 7 bases from J, with 14 bases in between. CDR3 region: CASSEGTASGNEQFF. In DNA form, the CDR3 reads TGTGCCAGCAGTGAAGGGACAGCGTCGGGGAATGAGCAGTTCTTC.

This clone has just a few counts. The chain uses TRBV5-1 and TRBJ2-7; possibly TRBD2 for D (5 bases). This CDR3 is built from 14 residues. Germline loops: CDR1 SGHRS, CDR2 YFSETQ. Trimming cost V 5 bases and J 2 bases, with 14 bases left between them. CDR3 DNA: TGCGCCAGCAGGACGCAGGAGGCCACCTACGAGCAGTACTTC. Translating it yields CASRTQEATYEQYF.